Listed below are T cell receptor beta chains from one sample, sequenced in a study of blood T cell repertoires in COVID-19. Method: immunoSEQ multiplex PCR; TCRdb's copy keeps in-frame clones and lacks some. This table holds some 350,000 clones, approximately 86% found once. Sequencing was carried out using peripheral blood. The receptors originated from a human donor in a cohort sampled during active COVID-19. CDR3s include the opening cysteine and the closing phenylalanine or tryptophan. Fields, in order: J gene, D gene, clone size, V gene, CDR3 DNA, CDR3 protein. The D gene is left open where the match is weak. Rows may omit the clone size; those that give it use once, few, many or a size class.

TRBJ2-1,TRBD2,NA,TRBV19,TGTGCCAGTAGTACTAGACTAGCGGGGGGCGATGAGCAGTTCTTC,CASSTRLAGGDEQFF
TRBJ2-1,TRBD2,NA,TRBV25-1,TGTGCCAGCAGTGGGGCTAGCGGGAGGGCCCGGAATGAGCAGTTCTTC,CASSGASGRARNEQFF
TRBJ2-4,TRBD1,NA,TRBV19,TGTGCCAGTAGTATAGCTCCCCGGACAGGGCTACCCAAAAACATTCAGTACTTC,CASSIAPRTGLPKNIQYF
TRBJ1-5,NA,NA,TRBV7-2,TGTGCCAGCAGCTCACAGGGAACAAGTCAGCCCCAGCATTTT,CASSSQGTSQPQHF
TRBJ2-7,NA,NA,TRBV14,TGTGCCAGCAGCCAAGTAACTTCTGAGTGGGGGCTCTACGAGCAGTACTTC,CASSQVTSEWGLYEQYF
TRBJ1-5,NA,NA,TRBV6-5,TGTGCCAGCAGCCGAACAGGTCATAGCAATCAGCCCCAGCATTTT,CASSRTGHSNQPQHF
TRBJ2-1,NA,many,TRBV10-3,TGTGCCATCAGTGAGTACCGGGATATGGAGTTCTTC,CAISEYRDMEFF
TRBJ2-1,TRBD2,once,TRBV5-4,TGTGCCAGCAGCGTTCCGGGACTAGCGGGAGTAGGGCAGTTCTTC,CASSVPGLAGVGQFF
TRBJ1-1,NA,NA,TRBV9,TGTGCCAGCAGCGTAGATAGAATCACGACTGAAGCTTTCTTT,CASSVDRITTEAFF
TRBJ2-4,TRBD2,NA,TRBV7-8,TGTGCCAGCAGCTCGACGCCGGGACTAGTAAAGAACATTCAGTACTTC,CASSSTPGLVKNIQYF
TRBJ2-7,TRBD1,once,TRBV5-1,TGCGCCAGCAGCCCGCGACAGGGCTCCTACGAGCAGTACTTC,CASSPRQGSYEQYF
TRBJ1-5,NA,few,TRBV28,TGTGCCAGCAGTTTACTTGGGGGGGGCAATCAGCCCCAGCATTTT,CASSLLGGGNQPQHF
TRBJ2-4,NA,NA,TRBV19,TGTGCCAGTAGTATACAAACAGGGCCGAAAAACATTCAGTACTTC,CASSIQTGPKNIQYF
TRBJ2-3,TRBD1,NA,TRBV15,TGTGCCACCAGCACCGGGGACAGTAGCACAGATACGCAGTATTTT,CATSTGDSSTDTQYF
TRBJ1-1,NA,NA,TRBV2,TGTGCCAGCAGGATCGGGATGAACACTGAAGCTTTCTTT,CASRIGMNTEAFF
TRBJ1-1,NA,few,TRBV7-9,TGTGCCAGCAGCGTGCTCCAGGGAGGCACTGAAGCTTTCTTT,CASSVLQGGTEAFF
TRBJ2-3,NA,NA,TRBV4-1,TGCGCCAGCAGCCAAGATTCATATACGCAGTATTTT,CASSQDSYTQYF
TRBJ1-2,TRBD1,once,TRBV29-1,TGCAGCGTCGACAGGGGGTCCTATGGCTACACCTTC,CSVDRGSYGYTF
TRBJ1-1,NA,NA,TRBV13,TGTGCCAGCAGCCCCTCCCCGACCAGGAATATGAACACTGAAGCTTTCTTT,CASSPSPTRNMNTEAFF
TRBJ1-2,NA,NA,TRBV13,TGTGCCAGCAGCTTCCGACCTCAGGCAGGTCCGTACACCTTC,CASSFRPQAGPYTF
TRBJ2-7,TRBD1,NA,TRBV6-1,TGTGCCAGCAGTGAACCCGGGACAGGGTACTACGAGCAGTACTTC,CASSEPGTGYYEQYF
TRBJ1-1,NA,NA,TRBV5-1,TGCGCCAGCAGCGTAGCCAACAGGGAGAACACTGAAGCTTTCTTT,CASSVANRENTEAFF
TRBJ2-7,NA,NA,TRBV27,TGTGCCAGCAGTTTATCGCCCGAAACTTTAACCTACGAGCAGTACTTC,CASSLSPETLTYEQYF
TRBJ1-5,NA,NA,TRBV27,TGTGCCAGCAGTCCTAGCGGGGGGCGAGGCAATCAGCCCCAGCATTTT,CASSPSGGRGNQPQHF
TRBJ2-3,TRBD2,NA,TRBV5-1,TGCGCCAGCAGCAGAACGGGGGGACGCACAGATACGCAGTATTTT,CASSRTGGRTDTQYF
TRBJ1-5,NA,NA,TRBV28,TGTGCCAGCAGTTTTCTGGTGGTGCAGAATCAGCCCCAGCATTTT,CASSFLVVQNQPQHF
TRBJ1-2,NA,NA,TRBV30,TGTGCCTGGAGTGAAGGACTAATTTCCCACACCTTC,CAWSEGLISHTF
TRBJ1-5,TRBD1,NA,TRBV6-5,TGTGCCAGCAGAAGGACAGGGGAAGGCAATCAGCCCCAGCATTTT,CASRRTGEGNQPQHF
TRBJ1-2,TRBD1,NA,TRBV7-9,TGTGCCAGCAGCTCGACAGGGGAGGGCACCTTC,CASSSTGEGTF
TRBJ2-7,TRBD2,NA,TRBV28,TGTGCCAGCATCCCTTGGAGCGGGGACGAGCAGTACTTC,CASIPWSGDEQYF
TRBJ2-1,NA,NA,TRBV27,TGTGCCAGTCGGGGGTCCGACCAACTTGTTGCTGAGCAGTTCTTC,CASRGSDQLVAEQFF